These 10 T cell receptor beta chains were sequenced from one sample in a study of response to subunit inactivated influenza vaccine. A single record per CDR3 protein comes from TCRdb applying MiXCR to the RT-PCR reads. The data show about 800,000 distinct CDR3 sequences, with 21% seen just once and roughly 10% held by the top ten. The sequences come from PBMCs from blood, collected less than 6 days after vaccination. These receptors were collected from a middle-aged man who received an inactivated influenza vaccine.

This clonotype showed up just once. The chain is built from TRBV20-1 and TRBJ2-2; D could derive from TRBD1 or TRBD2 (7 bases each). Trimming cost V 6 bases and J 5 bases, with 13 bases left between them. Per the germline V gene, CDR1 is DFQATT and CDR2 is SNEGSKA (reference sequence). The CDR3 has 13 amino acids. Here the CDR3 DNA reads TGCAGTGCAAGACAGGGAGGGACCGGGGAGCTGTTTTTT. It encodes CSARQGGTGELFF.

Here the CDR3 reads CASSLAGGTTNEKLFF. The CDR3 bases are TGTGCCAGCAGCTTAGCAGGGGGAACAACTAATGAAAAACTGTTTTTT. This chain uses TRBV7-9 with TRBJ1-4; D is possibly TRBD1 (6 bases). The CDR3 spans 16 residues. From germline, CDR1 is SEHNR and CDR2 FQNEAQ (reference sequence). V was clipped by 0 bases and J by 0 bases, with 8 bases between them.

This clonotype was detected many times. CDR3 coding DNA: TGTGCCAGCAGTTTCGGGCAGGGGGCCTTTCAGCCCCAGCATTTT. Encoded protein: CASSFGQGAFQPQHF. The chain couples TRBV12-3 or TRBV12-4 to TRBJ1-5; TRBD1 agrees at 8 bases. CDR3 length equals 15 residues. After removal of 3 bases from V and 6 bases from J, the junction contained 7 bases not matched to a gene.

This clonotype was seen more than once but under ten times. The gene calls are TRBV7-6 and TRBJ2-3, with a possible D match to TRBD2 (5 bases). This CDR3 has 16 residues. Trimming removed 4 bases at V and 6 bases at J, with 20 bases between. Germline V gene sequence: CDR1 SGHVS, CDR2 FNYEAQ. CDR3 amino acids: CASSSRPTPGVDTQYF. The DNA for the CDR3 is TGTGCCAGCAGCTCAAGACCCACTCCCGGGGTGGATACGCAGTATTTT.

The rearrangement uses TRBV7-9 and TRBJ2-5; D may be TRBD1 or TRBD2 (5 bases each). CDR3 length: 15 residues. V was shortened by 1 base and J by 5 bases, with 14 bases between the two germline ends. Germline V gene data show CDR1 as SEHNR and CDR2 as FQNEAQ (reference sequence). This chain's CDR3 is CASSLGGRTRETQYF. The CDR3 DNA is TGTGCCAGCAGCTTAGGGGGACGCACTCGGGAGACCCAGTACTTC.

The chain has TRBV2 and TRBJ2-3; D is ambiguous. V dropped 5 bases and J dropped 7 bases, with 13 bases sitting between them. The CDR3 loop spans 13 amino acids. Germline CDR1 SNHLY, CDR2 FYNNEI. The CDR3 DNA reads as TGTGCCAGCAGTCCTCGAAAGGTGTATACGCAGTATTTT. Amino acid sequence: CASSPRKVYTQYF. Full variable domain (remainder filled in from reference TRBV2 and TRBJ2-3): EPEVTQTPSHQVTQMGQEVILRCVPISNHLYFYWYRQILGQKVEFLVSFYNNEISEKSEIFDDQFSVERPDGSNFTLKIRSTKLEDSAMYFCASSPRKVYTQYFGPGTRLTVL.

The rearrangement links TRBV18 to TRBJ1-1; 8 bases fit TRBD1. CDR3 size: 15 residues. J lost 4 bases, V lost 1 base, and 5 bases had no gene match. Germline V gene data show CDR1 as KGHSH and CDR2 as LQKENI. The CDR3, as DNA: TGTGCCAGCTCACCACTTAACAGGGGGGGCACTGAAGCTTTCTTT. It specifies CASSPLNRGGTEAFF.

The chain couples TRBV12-3 or TRBV12-4 to TRBJ2-3; D is perhaps TRBD2 (6 bases). V shed 3 bases and J shed 7 bases, with 17 bases lying between them. This CDR3 region has 15 residues. The CDR3 sequence is CASSLGSGPTNTQYF. The CDR3 coding sequence is TGTGCCAGCAGTTTGGGCAGCGGGCCCACGAATACGCAGTATTTT.

The chain employs TRBV6-2 or TRBV6-3 and TRBJ2-7; D unclear. The CDR3 length is 15 residues. The V gene's germline CDR1 is MNHEY and CDR2 SVGEGT. The V gene lost 0 bases and the J gene lost 4 bases, with 13 bases spanning the gap. Written as DNA, the CDR3 is TGTGCCAGCAGTTACTCGACGGCCGTGGGGTACGAGCAGTACTTC. Protein: CASSYSTAVGYEQYF.

A few counts support this clonotype. The rearrangement uses TRBV5-4 and TRBJ1-2; tentatively, D is TRBD1 (6 bases). Trimming removed 4 bases at V and 3 bases at J, with 16 bases between. The CDR3 is 15 amino acids. CDR1 and CDR2 (germline): SGHNT, YYREEE (reference sequence). This chain's CDR3 is CASSVQGPPDYGYTF. The CDR3, as DNA: TGTGCCAGCAGCGTACAGGGCCCTCCGGACTATGGCTACACCTTC. The entire variable domain, with the rest obtained from reference TRBV5-4 and TRBJ1-2, is as follows: ETGVTQSPTHLIKTRGQQVTLRCSSQSGHNTVSWYQQALGQGPQFIFQYYREEENGRGNFPPRFSGLQFPNYSSELNVNALELDDSALYLCASSVQGPPDYGYTFGSGTRLTVV.